Listed below are T cell receptor beta chains from one sample, sequenced in a study of glioma-infiltrating T cells. Each CDR3 protein is one row after TCRdb ran MiXCR on the multiplex PCR reads. This table holds some 160,000 distinct CDR3 sequences, about 47% found once. Source material: glioma tissue, nonneoplastic brain tissue, or PBMCs (not recorded which). These receptors were collected from a human donor with low-grade glioma or glioblastoma, undergoing nonglioma brain surgery, or in good health (not recorded which). CDR3s include the opening cysteine and the closing phenylalanine or tryptophan. Each record gives: D gene, V gene, J gene, clone size, CDR3 DNA, CDR3 protein. The D gene is left open where the match is weak. Expanded clones are given a class, and other clones once, few, many or no size at all.

>.|TRBV29-1|TRBJ2-7|.
TGCAGCGTACGGAGCTTCCACGAGCAGTACTTC
CSVRSFHEQYF
>TRBD2|TRBV3-1|TRBJ2-3|few
TGTGCCAGCAGCCGTAGCGGGAGTATCTCTCCGCAGTATTTT
CASSRSGSISPQYF
>.|TRBV30|TRBJ2-3|.
TGTGCCTGGAGAGAGAGGGGAGCAGATACGCAGTATTTT
CAWRERGADTQYF
>.|TRBV20-1|TRBJ2-1|once
TGCAGTGCTGATGGGCAGACCGGGAATAATGAGCAGATCTTC
CSADGQTGNNEQIF
>TRBD2|TRBV7-2|TRBJ2-1|.
TGTGCCAGCAGCTTCCCTAGCGGGGACTACAATGAGCAGTTCTTC
CASSFPSGDYNEQFF
>.|TRBV10-2|TRBJ2-7|many
TGTGCCAGCAGCCCGGGACAAACCTACGAGCAGTACTTC
CASSPGQTYEQYF
>TRBD1|TRBV2|TRBJ1-5|many
TGTGCCAGCAGTAGGGACAGTCTGTATCAGCCCCAGCATTTT
CASSRDSLYQPQHF
>TRBD2|TRBV28|TRBJ2-7|.
TGTGCCAGCAGTATTCATCAGCGGGAGGGGTACGAGCAGTACTTC
CASSIHQREGYEQYF
>TRBD2|TRBV27|TRBJ2-7|.
TGTGCCAGCAGTTTACTTAGCGGGAGGGCCATTTACAACGAGCAGTACTTC
CASSLLSGRAIYNEQYF
>.|TRBV29-1|TRBJ1-4|.
TGCAGCGGTCAGTACGGTAATGAAAAACTGTTTTTT
CSGQYGNEKLFF
>.|TRBV5-1|TRBJ1-1|.
TGCGCCAGCAGCTTGGAGGGCCGAAACACTGAAGCTTTCTTT
CASSLEGRNTEAFF
>TRBD2|TRBV2|TRBJ2-2|few
TGTGCCAGCAGCGAAATTAGCGGGAGAACCGGGGAGCTGTTTTTT
CASSEISGRTGELFF
>TRBD1|TRBV20-1|TRBJ1-5|.
TGCAGTGAACAGGGGGCGCGGAGGAACCAGCCCCAGCATTTT
CSEQGARRNQPQHF
>.|TRBV28|TRBJ2-1|many
TGTGCCAGCAGTTTTAACCAGGGAGTGGGGAGTGAGCAGTTCTTC
CASSFNQGVGSEQFF
>TRBD1|TRBV24-1|TRBJ2-7|.
TGTGCCACCAGTGACTCGGGACAGACTCGGGAGCAGTACTTC
CATSDSGQTREQYF
>TRBD1|TRBV12-5|TRBJ1-5|.
TGTGCTAGTGGTTGGACAGGGAGCAATCAGCCCCAGCATTTT
CASGWTGSNQPQHF
>.|TRBV6-2/TRBV6-3|TRBJ1-6|.
TGTGCCAGCAGTTTAGGTACAAATTCACCCCTCAACTTT
CASSLGTNSPLNF
>.|TRBV5-4|TRBJ1-1|many
TGTGCCAGCAGCGCCAAGCAGGGTTCTTTCACTGAAGCTTTCTTT
CASSAKQGSFTEAFF
>.|TRBV6-1|TRBJ1-5|many
TGTGCCAGCAGTATAATAGCTAACCTCGGACAGACGCAGCCCCAGCATTTT
CASSIIANLGQTQPQHF
>.|TRBV3-1|TRBJ2-7|few
TGTGCCAGCAGCCATTCAACTAGCTTCTACGAGCAGTACTTC
CASSHSTSFYEQYF
>.|TRBV28|TRBJ2-1|.
TGTGACAGCAACGAGGGAGTTGGGCCCCATTACAATGAGCAGTTCTTC
CDSNEGVGPHYNEQFF
>TRBD2|TRBV12-3/TRBV12-4|TRBJ2-3|.
TGTGCCATCCGACTAGCGGGGAAAAGGGGGGGGTCCACAGATACGCAGTATTTT
CAIRLAGKRGGSTDTQYF
>.|TRBV20-1|TRBJ2-5|many
TGCAGTGCTAGAGAGTTCGGCTCCCGGGAGGAGACCCAGTACTTC
CSAREFGSREETQYF
>.|TRBV28|TRBJ2-3|many
TGTGCCAGCAGTCCGCCTCGTATTGGCCCAAATACGCAGTATTTT
CASSPPRIGPNTQYF